This TCR beta chain was captured by sequencing in a study of T cells in narcolepsy. Assay: immunoSEQ multiplex PCR; the TCRdb copy retains only in-frame clones and omits some. The sample consists of fewer than 30,000 clones, around 85% of them appearing once. In the case of this clone: Antigen: not known.

Study observations and caveats: Blood of same and different patients, but not healthy controls, reportedly held recurring autoreactive clonotypes. Same-patient CSF and blood CD4+ T cell clonotypes included HCRT-specific and TRIB2-specific autoreactive ones.

Sequencing used CD45RA- memory CD4+ T cells from PBMCs. The clonotype was recovered from a human donor with narcolepsy.

CDR3 sequence: CASSLYRGAYTDTQYF. CDR3 bases: TGTGCCAGCAGCCTATACAGGGGAGCTTACACAGATACGCAGTATTTT. The chain employs TRBV5-6 and TRBJ2-3, with TRBD1 matching over 7 bases. The ends lost 4 bases at V and 2 bases at J; junction bases unmatched: 10. CDR3 length: 16 amino acids. Germline V gene lookup returns CDR1 SGHDT and CDR2 YYEEEE. The full variable domain, with the rest looked up from reference TRBV5-6 and TRBJ2-3, is DAGVTQSPTHLIKTRGQQVTLRCSPKSGHDTVSWYQQALGQGPQFIFQYYEEEERQRGNFPDRFSGHQFPNYSSELNVNALLLGDSALYLCASSLYRGAYTDTQYFGPGTRLTVL.